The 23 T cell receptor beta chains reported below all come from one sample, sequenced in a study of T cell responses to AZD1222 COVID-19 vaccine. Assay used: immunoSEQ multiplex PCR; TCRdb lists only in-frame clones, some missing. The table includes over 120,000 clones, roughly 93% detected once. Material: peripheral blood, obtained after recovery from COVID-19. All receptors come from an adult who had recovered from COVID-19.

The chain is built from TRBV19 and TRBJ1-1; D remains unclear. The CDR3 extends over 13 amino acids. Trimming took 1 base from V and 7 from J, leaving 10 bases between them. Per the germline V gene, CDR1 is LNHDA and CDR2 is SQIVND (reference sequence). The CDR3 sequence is CASSIVNGLEAFF. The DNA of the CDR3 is TGTGCCAGTAGTATAGTAAACGGGCTTGAAGCTTTCTTT. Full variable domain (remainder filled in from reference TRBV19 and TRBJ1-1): DGGITQSPKYLFRKEGQNVTLSCEQNLNHDAMYWYRQDPGQGLRLIYYSQIVNDFQKGDIAEGYSVSREKKESFPLTVTSAQKNPTAFYLCASSIVNGLEAFFGQGTRLTVV.

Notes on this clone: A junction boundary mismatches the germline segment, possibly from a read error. The CDR3 loop reads CASTKLTGNEVSF. DNA of the CDR3: TGTGCCAGCACAAAACTGACAGGGAATGAAGTATCCTTT. J is TRBJ1-4 and V is TRBV2, with 7 bases fitting TRBD1. The CDR3 runs to 13 residues. Germline CDR1 SNHLY, CDR2 FYNNEI.

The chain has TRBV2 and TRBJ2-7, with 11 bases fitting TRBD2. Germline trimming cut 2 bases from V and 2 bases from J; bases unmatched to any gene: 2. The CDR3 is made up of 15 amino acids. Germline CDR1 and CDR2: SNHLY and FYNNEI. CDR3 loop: CASSERLAGTYEQYF. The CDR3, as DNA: TGTGCCAGCAGTGAACGACTAGCGGGAACCTACGAGCAGTACTTC.

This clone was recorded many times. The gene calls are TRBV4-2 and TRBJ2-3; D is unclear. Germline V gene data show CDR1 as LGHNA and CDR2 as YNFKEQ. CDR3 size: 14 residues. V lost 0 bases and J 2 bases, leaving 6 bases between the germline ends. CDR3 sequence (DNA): TGTGCCAGCAGCCAAGAAGAACTCACAGATACGCAGTATTTT. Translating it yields CASSQEELTDTQYF.

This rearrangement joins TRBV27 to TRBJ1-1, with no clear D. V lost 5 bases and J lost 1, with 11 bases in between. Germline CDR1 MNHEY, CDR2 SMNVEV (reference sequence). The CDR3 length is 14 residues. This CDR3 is CASSRLRENTEAFF. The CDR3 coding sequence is TGTGCCAGCAGTCGCCTACGGGAGAACACTGAAGCTTTCTTT.

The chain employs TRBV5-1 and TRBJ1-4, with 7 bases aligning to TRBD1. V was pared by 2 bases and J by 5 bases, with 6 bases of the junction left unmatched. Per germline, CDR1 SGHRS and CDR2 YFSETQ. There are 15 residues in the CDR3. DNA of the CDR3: TGCGCCAGCAGCTTCCGACAGGGCCCCAATGAAAAACTGTTTTTT. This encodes CASSFRQGPNEKLFF.

The CDR3 sequence is CASSPTSYNEQFF. The CDR3 coding sequence is TGTGCCAGCAGCCCGACTAGCTACAATGAGCAGTTCTTC. The rearrangement uses TRBV14 and TRBJ2-1; the D gene is possibly TRBD2 (6 bases). The CDR3 covers 13 residues. The germline gives CDR1 SGHDN, CDR2 FVKESK. V lost 4 bases, J lost 3 bases, and 7 bases lay in between. The variable domain in full, with the rest retrieved from reference TRBV14 and TRBJ2-1, is EAGVTQFPSHSVIEKGQTVTLRCDPISGHDNLYWYRRVMGKEIKFLLHFVKESKQDESGMPNNRFLAERTGGTYSTLKVQPAELEDSGVYFCASSPTSYNEQFFGPGTRLTVL.

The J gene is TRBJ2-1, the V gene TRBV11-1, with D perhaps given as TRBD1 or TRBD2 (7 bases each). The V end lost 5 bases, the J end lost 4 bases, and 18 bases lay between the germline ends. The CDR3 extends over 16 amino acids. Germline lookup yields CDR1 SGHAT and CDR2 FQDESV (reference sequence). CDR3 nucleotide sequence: TGTGCCAGCAGCCCAGGGAGGGGGACAGATTACAATGAGCAGTTCTTC. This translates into CASSPGRGTDYNEQFF.

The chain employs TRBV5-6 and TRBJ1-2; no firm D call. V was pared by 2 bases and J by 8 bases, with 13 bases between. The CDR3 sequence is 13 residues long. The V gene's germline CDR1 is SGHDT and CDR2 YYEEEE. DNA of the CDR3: TGTGCCAGCAGCTTCATCGGTTCCGCCGGCTACACCTTC. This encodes CASSFIGSAGYTF.

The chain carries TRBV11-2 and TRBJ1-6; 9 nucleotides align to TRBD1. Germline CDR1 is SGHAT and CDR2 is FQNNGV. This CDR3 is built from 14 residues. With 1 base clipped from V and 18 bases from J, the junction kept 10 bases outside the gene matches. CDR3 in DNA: TGTGCCAGCAGCTTAGCGGGACAGGGATCGCATCCCCACTTT. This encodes CASSLAGQGSHPHF.

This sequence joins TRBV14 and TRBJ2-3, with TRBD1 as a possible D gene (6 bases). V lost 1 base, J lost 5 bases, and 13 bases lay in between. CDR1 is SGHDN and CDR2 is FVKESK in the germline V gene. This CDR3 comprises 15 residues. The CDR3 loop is CASSQGTGLGDTQYF. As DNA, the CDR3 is TGTGCCAGCAGCCAAGGCACAGGGCTTGGAGATACGCAGTATTTT.

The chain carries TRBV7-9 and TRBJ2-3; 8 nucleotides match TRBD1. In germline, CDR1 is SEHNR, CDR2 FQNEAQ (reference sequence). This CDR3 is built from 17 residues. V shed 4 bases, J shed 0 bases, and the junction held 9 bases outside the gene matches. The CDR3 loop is CASSYGTGYTSTDTQYF. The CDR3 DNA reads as TGTGCCAGCAGCTACGGGACAGGATACACCAGCACAGATACGCAGTATTTT.

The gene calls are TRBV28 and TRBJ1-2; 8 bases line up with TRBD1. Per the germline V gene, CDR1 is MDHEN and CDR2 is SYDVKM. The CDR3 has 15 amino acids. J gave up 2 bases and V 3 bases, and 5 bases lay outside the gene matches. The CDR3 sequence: CASSFRHRGNYGYTF. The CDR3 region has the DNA TGTGCCAGCAGTTTTCGACACAGGGGGAACTATGGCTACACCTTC.

Written as DNA, the CDR3 is TGTGCCAGCAGTGGGGACCGCACCGGGGAGCTGTTTTTT. This gives the protein CASSGDRTGELFF. The V call is TRBV2, the J call TRBJ2-2; D assignment may be TRBD1 or TRBD2 (5 bases each). The CDR3 runs to 13 residues. The ends were cut back, 4 bases at V and 4 bases at J, with 7 bases in the middle. Germline V CDR1 and CDR2: SNHLY, FYNNEI. Complete variable domain (other parts from reference TRBV2 and TRBJ2-2): EPEVTQTPSHQVTQMGQEVILRCVPISNHLYFYWYRQILGQKVEFLVSFYNNEISEKSEIFDDQFSVERPDGSNFTLKIRSTKLEDSAMYFCASSGDRTGELFFGEGSRLTVL.

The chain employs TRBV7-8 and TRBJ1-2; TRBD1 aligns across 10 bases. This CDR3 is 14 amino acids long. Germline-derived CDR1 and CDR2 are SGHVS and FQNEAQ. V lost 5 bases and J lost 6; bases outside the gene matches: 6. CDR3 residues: CASSASDRGHGYTF. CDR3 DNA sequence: TGTGCCAGCAGCGCGAGCGACAGGGGGCATGGCTACACCTTC.

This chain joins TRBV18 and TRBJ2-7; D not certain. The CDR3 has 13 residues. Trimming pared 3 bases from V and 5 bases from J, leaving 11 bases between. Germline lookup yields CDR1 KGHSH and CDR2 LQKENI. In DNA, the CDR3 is TGTGCCAGCTCACCCTACACGCGCGACGAGCAGTACTTC. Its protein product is CASSPYTRDEQYF.

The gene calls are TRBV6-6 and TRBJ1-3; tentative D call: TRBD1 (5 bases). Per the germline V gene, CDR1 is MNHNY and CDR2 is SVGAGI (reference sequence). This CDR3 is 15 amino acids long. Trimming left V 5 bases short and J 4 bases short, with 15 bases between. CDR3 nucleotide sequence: TGTGCCAGCAGTCTGGGGCAAGGGTCGGGAAACACCATATATTTT. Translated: CASSLGQGSGNTIYF.

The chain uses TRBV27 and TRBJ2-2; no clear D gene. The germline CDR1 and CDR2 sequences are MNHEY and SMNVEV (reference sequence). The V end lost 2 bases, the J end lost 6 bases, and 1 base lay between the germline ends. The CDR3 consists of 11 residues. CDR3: CASSLAGELFF. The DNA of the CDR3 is TGTGCCAGCAGTTTAGCCGGGGAGCTGTTTTTT.

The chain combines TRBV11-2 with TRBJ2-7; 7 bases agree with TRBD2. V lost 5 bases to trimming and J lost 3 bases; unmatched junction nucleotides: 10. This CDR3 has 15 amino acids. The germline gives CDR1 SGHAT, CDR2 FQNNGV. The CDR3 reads CASSPPGGPFYEQYF. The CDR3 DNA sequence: TGTGCCAGCAGCCCCCCGGGGGGACCATTCTACGAGCAGTACTTC.

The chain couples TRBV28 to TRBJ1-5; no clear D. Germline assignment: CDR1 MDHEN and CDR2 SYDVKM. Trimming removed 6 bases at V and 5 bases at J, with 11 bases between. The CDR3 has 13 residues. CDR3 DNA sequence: TGTGCCAGCAGGACCCCGGGAGATCAGCCCCAGCATTTT. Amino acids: CASRTPGDQPQHF.

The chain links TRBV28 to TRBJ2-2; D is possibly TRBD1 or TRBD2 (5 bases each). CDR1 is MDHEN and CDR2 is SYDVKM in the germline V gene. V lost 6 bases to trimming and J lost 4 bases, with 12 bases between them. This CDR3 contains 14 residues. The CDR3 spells CASSRGARTGELFF. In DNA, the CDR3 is TGTGCCAGCAGCAGAGGGGCGCGCACCGGGGAGCTGTTTTTT.

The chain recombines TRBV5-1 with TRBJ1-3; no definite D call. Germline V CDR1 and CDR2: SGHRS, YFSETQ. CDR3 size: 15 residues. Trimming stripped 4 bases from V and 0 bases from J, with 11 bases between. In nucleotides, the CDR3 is TGCGCCAGCAGCAAGGAGGCGAGCTCTGGAAACACCATATATTTT. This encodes CASSKEASSGNTIYF.

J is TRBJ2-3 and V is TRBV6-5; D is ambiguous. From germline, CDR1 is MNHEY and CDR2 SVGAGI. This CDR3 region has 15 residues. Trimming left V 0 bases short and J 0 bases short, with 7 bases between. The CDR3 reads CASSYSSVSTDTQYF. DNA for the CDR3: TGTGCCAGCAGTTACTCGAGTGTTAGCACAGATACGCAGTATTTT.